These 31 T cell receptor beta chains came from one sample sequenced in a study of T cell repertoires in cytomegalovirus infection. TCRdb reprocessed the reads via MiXCR and lists one record per CDR3 protein. The sample records about 740,000 distinct CDR3 sequences, about 40% being singletons. The sequenced material came from PBMCs. The receptors were gathered from a human donor in good health (CMV status not recorded). Some clones in this sample may be carry-over from other donors' samples.

The chain couples TRBV9 to TRBJ2-5; possible D gene TRBD2, 6 bases. Germline V lookup: CDR1 SGDLS, CDR2 YYNGEE. The V end was cut by 0 bases, the J end by 1 base, with 10 bases between. The length of the CDR3 is 15 residues. The CDR3 bases are TGTGCCAGCAGCGTAGCTACGGGGGTCCAAGAGACCCAGTACTTC. Translated, it gives CASSVATGVQETQYF.

With regard to this clonotype: Given a much more abundant clone one base away, this may be a read error. V gene TRBV7-6 combines with J gene TRBJ1-2, with 11 bases aligning to TRBD1. CDR1 and CDR2 from the germline V gene are SGHVS and FNYEAQ. The CDR3 length is 17 residues. The DNA of the CDR3 is TGTTCCAGCAGCTTAGGCGGGACAGGGGGAATCGGCTATGGCTACACCTTC. Residues: CSSSLGGTGGIGYGYTF.

This clonotype occurred a few times. The V call is TRBV6-1, the J call TRBJ2-7; the D gene is possibly TRBD1 (6 bases). Germline CDR1 reads MNHNS; CDR2 reads SASEGT. The CDR3 totals 13 residues. The germline V and J ends were trimmed by 2 bases and 5 bases, with 10 bases remaining between them. The CDR3 loop is CASSENRVHEQYF. The CDR3 DNA is TGTGCCAGCAGTGAAAACAGGGTCCACGAGCAGTACTTC.

This clonotype occurred many times. V is TRBV7-2 and J is TRBJ2-1; D remains ambiguous. Germline CDR1 SGHTA, CDR2 FQGNSA. The CDR3 consists of 14 residues. V dropped 5 bases and J dropped 0 bases, with 8 bases sitting between them. Written as DNA, the CDR3 is TGTGCCAGCAGCCCCGCCGTCTCCTACAATGAGCAGTTCTTC. The encoded protein is CASSPAVSYNEQFF.

The sample holds many counts of this clonotype. The chain employs TRBV6-4 and TRBJ2-3; no firm D call. Germline CDR1 MRHNA, CDR2 SNTAGT. The length of the CDR3 is 13 residues. The V end was cut by 5 bases, the J end by 9 bases, with 15 bases between. The CDR3 here is CASSPTPEGTQYF. CDR3 DNA sequence: TGTGCCAGCAGTCCGACCCCCGAAGGCACGCAGTATTTT.

This clonotype was seen only a few times. The chain joins TRBV20-1 to TRBJ2-3; 14 nucleotides match TRBD2. The CDR3 has 17 amino acids. Trimming removed 2 bases from V and 2 bases from J; junction bases left unmatched: 6. Germline lookup yields CDR1 DFQATT and CDR2 SNEGSKA (reference sequence). The CDR3 sequence is CSARPGTSGSHTDTQYF. The CDR3 DNA sequence: TGCAGTGCTAGACCGGGGACTAGCGGGAGTCACACAGATACGCAGTATTTT.

The V and J genes are TRBV6-2 or TRBV6-3 and TRBJ1-5; 7 bases line up with TRBD1. J lost 0 bases, V lost 2 bases, and 19 bases had no gene match. Germline-derived CDR1 and CDR2 are MNHEY and SVGEGT. This CDR3 contains 21 residues. CDR3 nucleotides: TGTGCCAGCAGTTACCGAATCCGGGACAGTTTCAATTCCTATAGCAATCAGCCCCAGCATTTT. Its protein product is CASSYRIRDSFNSYSNQPQHF.

A few counts support this clonotype. The V gene is TRBV12-3 or TRBV12-4, the J gene TRBJ1-6, with D uncertain. The CDR3 covers 14 residues. V was pared by 6 bases and J by 0 bases, with 6 bases between. CDR3 nucleotide sequence: TGTGCCAGCAGGGCGAGCTCCTATAATTCACCCCTCCACTTT. Encoded protein: CASRASSYNSPLHF.

This clonotype was seen more than once but under ten times. V usage is TRBV7-9 and J usage is TRBJ1-1; 8 positions agree with TRBD1. V lost 1 base, J lost 11 bases, and 9 bases stayed unmatched. This CDR3 region has 14 residues. Germline CDR1 and CDR2: SEHNR and FQNEAQ (reference sequence). The CDR3 region is CASSLGAGGEVAFF. CDR3 bases: TGTGCCAGCAGCTTAGGGGCAGGGGGCGAGGTGGCTTTCTTT.

This clonotype appeared a few times. The chain has TRBV30 and TRBJ2-3, with no clear D. Germline V CDR1 and CDR2: GTSNPN, SVGIG (reference sequence). The V end lost 3 bases, the J end lost 6 bases, and 16 bases lay between the germline ends. This CDR3 is built from 14 residues. For the CDR3, the DNA is TGTGCCTGGAGGAAAAAGGGCGACCAGGATACGCAGTATTTT. Protein product: CAWRKKGDQDTQYF. The entire variable domain, with the rest obtained from reference TRBV30 and TRBJ2-3, is as follows: SQTIHQWPATLVQPVGSPLSLECTVEGTSNPNLYWYRQAAGRGLQLLFYSVGIGQISSEVPQNLSASRPQDRQFILSSKKLLLSDSGFYLCAWRKKGDQDTQYFGPGTRLTVL.

The rearrangement joins TRBV7-2 to TRBJ1-2; the D gene is possibly TRBD1 (5 bases). The CDR3 has 15 amino acids. Trimming removed 3 bases at V and 0 bases at J, with 11 bases between. Germline-derived CDR1 and CDR2 are SGHTA and FQGNSA. The CDR3, as DNA: TGTGCCAGCAGCTTGACAGTTTCAGCTAACTATGGCTACACCTTC. Its translation: CASSLTVSANYGYTF.

This chain uses TRBV5-8 with TRBJ1-1; D possibly corresponds to TRBD1 (5 bases). Germline V gene lookup returns CDR1 SGHTS and CDR2 YDEGEE. Trimming pared 8 bases from V and 1 base from J, leaving 12 bases between. The CDR3 covers 13 residues. The CDR3: CASARDRNTEAFF. The CDR3 DNA sequence: TGTGCCAGTGCCAGAGACAGGAACACTGAAGCTTTCTTT.

This clonotype occurred a few times. The CDR3 here is CASSQVKGGTEAFF. The CDR3 DNA reads as TGTGCCAGCAGCCAAGTAAAGGGGGGCACTGAAGCTTTCTTT. The chain employs TRBV7-8 and TRBJ1-1, with a weak D call TRBD1 (6 bases). The germline CDR1 and CDR2 sequences are SGHVS and FQNEAQ. Trimming shortened V by 5 bases and J by 4 bases, and 14 bases separated the two germline ends. This CDR3 has 14 amino acids.

CDR3 amino acids: CASSLKLGDSGANVLTF. CDR3 bases: TGTGCCAGCAGCCTTAAACTGGGGGATTCTGGGGCCAACGTCCTGACTTTC. The chain employs TRBV7-6 and TRBJ2-6; D may be TRBD1 or TRBD2 (5 bases each). V lost 5 bases and J lost 1, with 15 bases in between. Germline V gene data show CDR1 as SGHVS and CDR2 as FNYEAQ. This CDR3 contains 17 residues.

V and J are TRBV7-8 and TRBJ2-7; tentatively, D is TRBD1 (6 bases). Germline CDR1 reads SGHVS; CDR2 reads FQNEAQ. V was clipped by 5 bases and J by 3 bases, with 14 bases between them. The CDR3 is made up of 14 amino acids. The CDR3 DNA reads TGTGCCAGCAGCCTAAGTCAGGGGATCTACGAGCAGTACTTC. Amino acid sequence: CASSLSQGIYEQYF.

This chain uses TRBV7-4 with TRBJ2-6, with TRBD1 identical over 8 bases. Trimming at V came to 3 bases and at J to 0 bases, leaving 10 bases not matched to a gene. CDR3 size: 19 residues. The germline V gene encodes CDR1 SGHVT and CDR2 SQSDAQ. CDR3 nucleotide sequence: TGTGCCAGCAGCTTTTCACACAGGGGGTTTCTCTCTGGGGCCAACGTCCTGACTTTC. Its protein product is CASSFSHRGFLSGANVLTF.

The gene calls are TRBV28 and TRBJ1-1, with D unclear. The germline gives CDR1 MDHEN, CDR2 SYDVKM. This CDR3 region has 13 residues. V lost 3 bases and J lost 0, with 5 bases in between. CDR3 in DNA: TGTGCCAGCAGTTTCATGATGAACACTGAAGCTTTCTTT. Translated, it gives CASSFMMNTEAFF.

The V call is TRBV10-3, the J call TRBJ1-2; 7 bases agree with TRBD1. CDR3 length: 16 residues. CDR1 and CDR2 from the germline V gene are ENHRY and SYGVKD. The V and J ends lost 4 bases and 0 bases, in that order; junction bases with no gene match: 8. This CDR3 is CAISARQGPANYGYTF. CDR3 bases: TGTGCCATCAGTGCGAGACAGGGCCCAGCTAACTATGGCTACACCTTC.

This clonotype was counted between two and nine times. The chain carries TRBV7-8 and TRBJ2-2; TRBD2 matches 12 bases. Germline CDR1 SGHVS, CDR2 FQNEAQ. Trimming removed 2 bases from V and 0 bases from J; junction bases left unmatched: 7. CDR3 length: 19 amino acids. DNA of the CDR3: TGTGCCAGCAGCTTAACGACTAGCGGGGGCCCGGCGAACACCGGGGAGCTGTTTTTT. This gives the protein CASSLTTSGGPANTGELFF.

Only a few counts were recorded for this clonotype. The V gene is TRBV27, the J gene TRBJ2-1; 10 positions match TRBD2. Germline CDR1 is MNHEY and CDR2 is SMNVEV (reference sequence). J lost 4 bases, V lost 7 bases, and 4 bases had no gene match. The CDR3 contains 14 residues. For the CDR3, the DNA is TGTGCCAGCACTCGGACTAGCGGATACAATGAGCAGTTCTTC. Its protein is CASTRTSGYNEQFF.

This rearrangement joins TRBV29-1 to TRBJ2-7; D is uncertain. V was trimmed by 6 bases and J by 5 bases, leaving 17 bases between them. The CDR3 totals 13 residues. Germline lookup yields CDR1 SQVTM and CDR2 ANQGSEA. CDR3 residues: CSVTQVPGDEQYF. For the CDR3, the DNA is TGCAGCGTGACCCAGGTACCTGGGGACGAGCAGTACTTC.

The genes are TRBV29-1 and TRBJ1-2; D is possibly TRBD1 (5 bases). The CDR3 has 12 residues. Germline CDR1 reads SQVTM; CDR2 reads ANQGSEA. V lost 6 bases and J 4 bases, leaving 12 bases between the germline ends. The CDR3 loop reads CSVPFGAYGYTF. DNA for the CDR3: TGCAGCGTGCCGTTCGGGGCCTATGGCTACACCTTC.

The rearrangement uses TRBV28 and TRBJ2-7; possible D gene TRBD2, 5 bases. With 6 bases removed from V and 2 bases from J, the gap between germline ends came to 14 bases. Germline V gives CDR1 MDHEN, CDR2 SYDVKM. The CDR3 runs to 14 residues. The DNA for the CDR3 is TGTGCCAGCAGCCCCAGGACTCCGACCTACGAGCAGTACTTC. Translated, it gives CASSPRTPTYEQYF.

With regard to this clonotype: Sequence at one end of the junction differs from germline and may be a read error. J is TRBJ2-3 and V is TRBV15; 10 bases align to TRBD1. CDR3 length: 16 amino acids. CDR1 is LNHNV, CDR2 YYDKDF, per germline (reference sequence). The CDR3 region is CANSRDRGQGGDTQYF. CDR3 DNA sequence: TGTGCCAACAGCAGAGATCGCGGACAGGGGGGTGATACGCAGTATTTT.

This clonotype was seen only a few times. The V gene is TRBV6-5, the J gene TRBJ2-3, with 14 bases fitting TRBD2. Germline values: CDR1 MNHEY, CDR2 SVGAGI. The length of the CDR3 is 17 residues. Unmatched junction bases numbered 4, after V lost 5 bases and J lost 0 bases. The CDR3 sequence: CASSAGLAGGSTDTQYF. The CDR3 nucleotides are TGTGCCAGCAGTGCCGGACTAGCGGGAGGTAGCACAGATACGCAGTATTTT.

In its sample, this clonotype was seen a few times. The rearrangement links TRBV11-2 to TRBJ1-3, with unresolved D. CDR3 size: 13 residues. V lost 5 bases to trimming and J lost 5 bases, with 10 bases between them. Germline CDR1 is SGHAT and CDR2 is FQNNGV. DNA for the CDR3: TGTGCCAGCAGCCCCTGGGATCGAAACACCATATATTTT. Encoded protein: CASSPWDRNTIYF.

About this clonotype: A read error may account for a junction end that differs from germline. The gene calls are TRBV19 and TRBJ1-1; D is possibly TRBD1 (6 bases). The CDR3 extends over 15 amino acids. Germline CDR1 is LNHDA and CDR2 is SQIVND (reference sequence). CDR3 DNA: TGTGCCATTAGTATAACCCCGATGAAGGGGGCTGAAGCTTTCTTT. It translates to CAISITPMKGAEAFF. The full variable domain, with the rest looked up from reference TRBV19 and TRBJ1-1, is DGGITQSPKYLFRKEGQNVTLSCEQNLNHDAMYWYRQDPGQGLRLIYYSQIVNDFQKGDIAEGYSVSREKKESFPLTVTSAQKNPTAFYLCAISITPMKGAEAFFGQGTRLTVV.

V usage is TRBV11-3 and J usage is TRBJ2-1; 7 bases map to TRBD1. The CDR3 covers 15 residues. The junction had 11 bases not matched to a gene; V was cut back by 5 bases and J by 7 bases. CDR1 and CDR2 (germline): SGHNT, YENEEA. The CDR3 sequence is CASSVGGRAGNEQFF. Written as DNA, the CDR3 is TGTGCCAGCAGCGTAGGGGGCAGGGCTGGGAATGAGCAGTTCTTC.

V and J are TRBV29-1 and TRBJ1-2; the D is unclear. CDR1 is SQVTM and CDR2 is ANQGSEA in the germline V gene. Trimming removed 4 bases from V and 2 bases from J, with 11 bases in between. This CDR3 has 13 residues. The CDR3 loop is CSVGGLGNYGYTF. CDR3 in DNA: TGCAGCGTTGGAGGGCTGGGGAACTATGGCTACACCTTC.

With regard to this clonotype: A read error may be the cause here, since a much bigger clone is one base away. V is TRBV6-1 and J is TRBJ1-5, with D hard to call. V was cut by 0 bases and J by 7 bases, with 16 bases left in between. From germline, CDR1 is MNHNS and CDR2 SASEGT. The CDR3 extends over 16 amino acids. The CDR3 DNA follows: TGTGCCAGCAGTGAAGCCTCGAGACACCAAGTCCAGCCCCAGCATTTT. This encodes CASSEASRHQVQPQHF.

This clonotype was seen only a few times. The chain employs TRBV7-2 and TRBJ1-2; 11 bases match TRBD1. CDR3 length: 14 residues. CDR1 and CDR2 from the germline V gene are SGHTA and FQGNSA. The trim removed 5 bases at V and 7 bases at J, leaving 6 bases unmatched. CDR3 coding DNA: TGTGCCAGCAGCGGGGGGACAGGGGGGTCTGGCTACACCTTC. Translation gives CASSGGTGGSGYTF.